Listed here is a single T cell receptor beta chain. The antigen is undetermined. V was shortened by 0 bases and J by 10 bases, with 7 bases between the two germline ends. From germline, CDR1 is MGHRA and CDR2 YSYEKL. This CDR3 spans 12 amino acids. The entry originates in a study of identical twins. Whole-study findings and limits: It was cross-sectional statistical analysis, not following the same donors, that the conclusions relied on. Low generation-probability sequences were in excess among twin-shared out-of-frame alpha sequences. Modelling approaches yielded underestimates of out-of-frame TCR alpha sharing between monozygotic twins.

TCRdb re-derived calls from the 5' RACE reads in MiXCR, one entry per CDR3 protein. The table has roughly 350,000 distinct CDR3 sequences, approximately 8.8% seen once. The sequence was collected from a woman aged 45-65 years in good health. The genes are TRBV4-1 and TRBJ2-1; D is undetermined. The sample taken for sequencing was naive T cells sorted from blood. The CDR3 loop reads CASSQDKWEQFF. The CDR3 DNA reads TGCGCCAGCAGCCAAGATAAGTGGGAGCAGTTCTTC.